What follows are 29 T cell receptor beta chains derived from one specimen sequenced in a study of cytomegalovirus exposure and HLA in healthy donors. In the PCR, 60 Vbeta and 13 Jbeta primers were used. TCRdb's table, derived via immunoSEQ multiplex PCR, lists solely in-frame clones and lacks some. There are 180,000 or so clones in the sample, with about 0.8% held by the top ten. Sequencing used PBMCs. These receptors came from a woman aged 18-30 years in good health and CMV-seropositive.

The chain carries TRBV19 and TRBJ2-3; D is perhaps TRBD1 (6 bases). The CDR3 covers 16 residues. The V end lost 3 bases, the J end lost 4 bases, and 17 bases lay between the germline ends. Germline loops: CDR1 LNHDA, CDR2 SQIVND (reference sequence). The CDR3 loop is CASSIVQGNGADTQYF. The CDR3 DNA reads as TGTGCCAGTAGTATCGTACAGGGAAATGGGGCAGATACGCAGTATTTT.

The chain is built from TRBV28 and TRBJ1-4; perhaps TRBD1 as D (5 bases). Germline V gene lookup returns CDR1 MDHEN and CDR2 SYDVKM. With 2 bases removed from V and 8 bases from J, the gap between germline ends came to 12 bases. The CDR3 has 14 amino acids. CDR3 in amino acids: CASSLQGSREKLFF. The DNA for the CDR3 is TGTGCCAGCAGTTTACAGGGTAGTCGAGAAAAACTGTTTTTT.

The gene calls are TRBV4-2 and TRBJ2-1, with TRBD2 identical over 12 bases. Germline-derived CDR1 and CDR2 are LGHNA and YNFKEQ. J lost 7 bases, V lost 6 bases, and 7 bases had no gene match. The CDR3 runs 15 residues. CDR3 nucleotide sequence: TGTGCCAGCAGAATTGAGCTAGCGGGAGGGAATGAGCAGTTCTTC. This encodes CASRIELAGGNEQFF.

Turning to this clone: A junction end diverges from the germline sequence, so it may reflect a read error. The rearrangement links TRBV5-1 to TRBJ1-3; TRBD1 might be the D (6 bases). The CDR3 covers 16 residues. Germline lookup yields CDR1 SGHRS and CDR2 YFSETQ. CDR3 amino acids: CASRLEGTSSGNTIYF. CDR3 bases: TGCGCCAGCAGGTTGGAGGGGACAAGCTCTGGAAACACCATATATTTT.

The chain couples TRBV5-1 to TRBJ1-1, with a possible D match to TRBD1 (5 bases). The CDR3 is 16 amino acids. V dropped 3 bases and J dropped 0 bases, with 15 bases sitting between them. From germline, CDR1 is SGHRS and CDR2 YFSETQ. The CDR3 nucleotides read TGCGCCAGCAGCTCAGAGATAGCCAGGGTGAACACTGAAGCTTTCTTT. Translation: CASSSEIARVNTEAFF.

The chain couples TRBV14 to TRBJ1-3, with 7 nucleotides matching TRBD1. The CDR3 has 15 residues. V dropped 4 bases and J dropped 8; count of bases not matched to a gene: 11. Germline-derived CDR1 and CDR2 are SGHDN and FVKESK. DNA for the CDR3: TGTGCCAGCAGCCGAGCTCCGACAGGGCTAGACACCATATATTTT. Amino acid sequence: CASSRAPTGLDTIYF.

J is TRBJ2-3 and V is TRBV15; 7 bases match TRBD2. Germline V CDR1 and CDR2: LNHNV, YYDKDF (reference sequence). The V segment lost 1 base and the J segment 0 bases; nucleotides outside the gene matches: 1. The CDR3 runs to 15 residues. The CDR3 sequence is CATSRAAGSTDTQYF. DNA for the CDR3: TGTGCCACCAGCAGAGCAGCGGGGAGCACAGATACGCAGTATTTT.

CDR3 bases: TGTGCCAGCAGTAGACAGGGGGCTGTGGGGCAAGAGACCCAGTACTTC. It encodes CASSRQGAVGQETQYF. The V call is TRBV6-6, the J call TRBJ2-5; 10 bases match TRBD1. V lost 5 bases to trimming and J lost 2 bases; unmatched junction nucleotides: 8. Per germline, CDR1 MNHNY and CDR2 SVGAGI (reference sequence). This CDR3 spans 16 amino acids.

The chain couples TRBV2 to TRBJ1-1, with TRBD1 matching over 7 bases. The V segment lost 5 bases and the J segment 2 bases; nucleotides outside the gene matches: 11. Germline CDR1 and CDR2: SNHLY and FYNNEI. The CDR3 is made up of 16 amino acids. The CDR3 loop is CASSYLWDSRNTEAFF. The CDR3 DNA reads as TGTGCCAGCAGTTACCTTTGGGACAGTCGAAACACTGAAGCTTTCTTT.

The chain carries TRBV6-6 and TRBJ2-1; 7 bases agree with TRBD1. Germline values: CDR1 MNHNY, CDR2 SVGAGI (reference sequence). The CDR3 runs 12 residues. V lost 5 bases to trimming and J lost 8 bases; unmatched junction nucleotides: 3. The chain's CDR3 is CASSRQGDEQFF. The CDR3 coding sequence is TGTGCCAGCAGTCGACAGGGCGATGAGCAGTTCTTC.

The J gene is TRBJ2-1, the V gene TRBV5-1; 9 bases fit TRBD2. V shed 3 bases and J 1 base; nucleotides not matched to a gene: 5. Germline loops: CDR1 SGHRS, CDR2 YFSETQ. This CDR3 has 16 amino acids. The CDR3: CASSSGLALSYNEQFF. CDR3 nucleotide sequence: TGCGCCAGCAGCTCTGGACTAGCGCTATCCTACAATGAGCAGTTCTTC.

The CDR3 sequence is CAAKTGGGYSPLHF. The CDR3 DNA reads TGTGCCGCGAAAACAGGGGGCGGGTATTCACCCCTCCACTTT. The chain carries TRBV2 and TRBJ1-6, with 9 bases aligning to TRBD1. The ends lost 11 bases at V and 8 bases at J; junction bases unmatched: 10. Germline-derived CDR1 and CDR2 are SNHLY and FYNNEI. The CDR3 has 14 residues.

This chain joins TRBV6-1 and TRBJ1-4, with 7 bases identical to TRBD1. Germline CDR1 MNHNS, CDR2 SASEGT. The CDR3 runs 16 residues. The trim removed 4 bases at V and 7 bases at J, leaving 12 bases unmatched. The CDR3 reads CASSAFQQGLPEKLFF. DNA of the CDR3: TGTGCCAGCAGTGCATTTCAACAGGGGCTCCCTGAAAAACTGTTTTTT.

The chain uses TRBV2 and TRBJ2-5; the D gene is possibly TRBD1 (6 bases). The CDR3 loop spans 16 amino acids. The V end was cut by 2 bases, the J end by 2 bases, with 15 bases between. Germline CDR1 and CDR2: SNHLY and FYNNEI. CDR3 in amino acids: CASSETGTIIQETQYF. The CDR3 coding sequence is TGTGCCAGCAGTGAAACCGGGACAATCATACAAGAGACCCAGTACTTC.

Here the CDR3 DNA reads TGTGCCAGCAGCCCACAGTCTAACTATGGCTACACCTTC. It yields the protein CASSPQSNYGYTF. The rearrangement links TRBV27 to TRBJ1-2; D uncertain. The CDR3 has 13 amino acids. With 6 bases removed from V and 0 bases from J, the gap between germline ends came to 8 bases. From germline, CDR1 is MNHEY and CDR2 SMNVEV (reference sequence).

This sequence joins TRBV6-1 and TRBJ2-5; tentative D call: TRBD2 (5 bases). Trimming cost V 5 bases and J 11 bases, with 18 bases left between them. The length of the CDR3 is 13 residues. The V gene's germline CDR1 is MNHNS and CDR2 SASEGT. CDR3 amino acids: CASSSPNGWEQYF. CDR3 in DNA: TGTGCCAGCAGTTCCCCCAATGGATGGGAGCAGTACTTC.

V and J are TRBV10-1 and TRBJ2-3, with TRBD2 identical over 9 bases. V shed 6 bases and J 1 base; nucleotides not matched to a gene: 8. This CDR3 region has 16 residues. Germline V gene lookup returns CDR1 WNHNN and CDR2 SYGVQD (reference sequence). Written as DNA, the CDR3 is TGCGCCAGCAGCCCCGGGACTAGCCTGGGCACAGATACGCAGTATTTT. Translated: CASSPGTSLGTDTQYF.

The chain uses TRBV2 and TRBJ1-5; D may be TRBD1 (5 bases). The CDR3 loop spans 15 amino acids. With 4 bases removed from V and 7 bases from J, the gap between germline ends came to 17 bases. Germline V lookup: CDR1 SNHLY, CDR2 FYNNEI. The CDR3 sequence is CASSAVIGGDQPQHF. Written as DNA, the CDR3 is TGTGCCAGCAGTGCGGTCATCGGAGGGGACCAGCCCCAGCATTTT.

This chain connects TRBV2 to TRBJ2-5, with D perhaps matching TRBD2 (6 bases). This CDR3 region has 13 residues. Trimming took off 6 bases at V and 4 bases at J, with 12 bases between the two ends. Germline CDR1 reads SNHLY; CDR2 reads FYNNEI. For the CDR3, the DNA is TGTGCCAGCAGGACTAATAGCGGAGAGACCCAGTACTTC. Residues: CASRTNSGETQYF.

The rearrangement uses TRBV7-6 and TRBJ2-3, with 7 bases lining up with TRBD2. The trim removed 2 bases at V and 0 bases at J, leaving 2 bases unmatched. The germline gives CDR1 SGHVS, CDR2 FNYEAQ. This CDR3 has 15 residues. Here the CDR3 reads CASSLPGLSTDTQYF. The CDR3 bases are TGTGCCAGCAGCTTACCGGGACTAAGCACAGATACGCAGTATTTT.

The chain has TRBV25-1 and TRBJ2-1; 9 bases align to TRBD1. CDR3 length equals 15 residues. CDR1 is MGHDK, CDR2 SYGVNS, per germline. Trimming took 5 bases from V and 7 from J; bases not matched to a gene: 9. CDR3: CASSPPGQGGNEQFF. DNA of the CDR3: TGTGCCAGCAGTCCCCCGGGACAGGGCGGAAATGAGCAGTTCTTC.

Of note for this clone: This specimen includes other DNA sequences encoding the same CDR3. In DNA form, the CDR3 reads TGCGCCAGCAGCTTGGACAGCTACAATGAGCAGTTCTTC. Encoded protein: CASSLDSYNEQFF. This chain connects TRBV5-1 to TRBJ2-1; D is unresolved. The V and J ends lost 0 bases and 3 bases respectively, with 4 bases between them. CDR1 and CDR2 (germline): SGHRS, YFSETQ. The CDR3 loop spans 13 amino acids. The whole variable domain, remainder taken from reference TRBV5-1 and TRBJ2-1, is KAGVTQTPRYLIKTRGQQVTLSCSPISGHRSVSWYQQTPGQGLQFLFEYFSETQRNKGNFPGRFSGRQFSNSRSEMNVSTLELGDSALYLCASSLDSYNEQFFGPGTRLTVL.

J is TRBJ1-1 and V is TRBV15; D ambiguous. The CDR3 loop spans 14 amino acids. CDR1 is LNHNV, CDR2 YYDKDF, per germline (reference sequence). The V gene lost 1 base and the J gene lost 0 bases, with 6 bases spanning the gap. DNA for the CDR3: TGTGCCACCAGCAGAGGGTCAGTGAACACTGAAGCTTTCTTT. Encoded protein: CATSRGSVNTEAFF. Based on the CDR3 plus reference TRBV15 and TRBJ1-1, the full variable domain is DAMVIQNPRYQVTQFGKPVTLSCSQTLNHNVMYWYQQKSSQAPKLLFHYYDKDFNNEADTPDNFQSRRPNTSFCFLDIRSPGLGDTAMYLCATSRGSVNTEAFFGQGTRLTVV.

The chain couples TRBV4-3 to TRBJ1-2; D not resolved. The ends were cut back, 0 bases at V and 4 bases at J, with 9 bases in the middle. This CDR3 has 14 residues. Germline V gene data show CDR1 as LGHNA and CDR2 as YSLEER. This chain's CDR3 is CASSQERSGYGYTF. CDR3 sequence (DNA): TGCGCCAGCAGCCAAGAGAGATCTGGCTATGGCTACACCTTC.

The rearrangement uses TRBV5-4 and TRBJ1-1; 10 nucleotides match TRBD1. Trimming at V came to 4 bases and at J to 3 bases, leaving 3 bases not matched to a gene. This CDR3 spans 14 amino acids. CDR1 SGHNT and CDR2 YYREEE come from the germline V gene (reference sequence). CDR3 sequence (DNA): TGTGCCAGCAGCCGGGGACAGGGGTACACTGAAGCTTTCTTT. This encodes CASSRGQGYTEAFF.

DNA for the CDR3: TGCGCCAGCAGTTCGGGACAGGGGGCTTATAATTCACCCCTCCACTTT. This codes for CASSSGQGAYNSPLHF. The rearrangement links TRBV5-1 to TRBJ1-6; 12 bases map to TRBD1. This CDR3 region has 16 residues. V lost 5 bases, J lost 4 bases, and 4 bases stayed unmatched. The germline gives CDR1 SGHRS, CDR2 YFSETQ.

V is TRBV6-5 and J is TRBJ1-1; TRBD1 is a possible D gene (6 bases). Per germline, CDR1 MNHEY and CDR2 SVGAGI. The V end was cut by 6 bases, the J end by 4 bases, with 18 bases between. This CDR3 is built from 15 residues. This chain's CDR3 is CASSGPRGGTTEAFF. CDR3 nucleotide sequence: TGTGCCAGCAGCGGCCCTCGAGGGGGTACCACTGAAGCTTTCTTT.

The chain links TRBV5-8 to TRBJ1-4; D perhaps matches TRBD1 (5 bases). The germline CDR1 and CDR2 sequences are SGHTS and YDEGEE. The CDR3 spans 16 residues. V lost 4 bases and J lost 6, with 19 bases in between. CDR3 coding DNA: TGTGCCAGCAGCCCTGGTCGGGGACTTGGTGATGAAAAACTGTTTTTT. This codes for CASSPGRGLGDEKLFF.

The chain has TRBV10-3 and TRBJ1-5, with D unresolved. In germline, CDR1 is ENHRY, CDR2 SYGVKD. V shed 4 bases and J shed 4 bases, with 11 bases lying between them. The CDR3 is 14 amino acids. The CDR3 sequence: CAISGGRENQPQHF. CDR3 coding DNA: TGTGCCATCAGTGGAGGGAGGGAAAATCAGCCCCAGCATTTT.